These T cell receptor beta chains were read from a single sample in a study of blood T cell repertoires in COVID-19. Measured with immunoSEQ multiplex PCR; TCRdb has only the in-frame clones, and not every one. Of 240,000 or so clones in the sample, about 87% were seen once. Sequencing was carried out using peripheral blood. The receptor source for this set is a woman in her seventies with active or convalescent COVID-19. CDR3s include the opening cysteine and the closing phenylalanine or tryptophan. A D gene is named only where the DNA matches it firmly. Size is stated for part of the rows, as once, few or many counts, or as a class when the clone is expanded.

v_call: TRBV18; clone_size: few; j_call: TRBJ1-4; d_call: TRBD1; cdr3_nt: TGTGCCAGCCTCAAGACCGGGACAGAACCTGCAACTAATGAAAAACTGTTTTTT; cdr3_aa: CASLKTGTEPATNEKLFF
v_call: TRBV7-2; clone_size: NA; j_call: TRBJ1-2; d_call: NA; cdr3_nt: TGTGCCAGCAGCTTAGAGGCGGAGGGTACCTATGGCTACACCTTC; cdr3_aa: CASSLEAEGTYGYTF
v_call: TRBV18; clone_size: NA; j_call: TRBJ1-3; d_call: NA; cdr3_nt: TGTGCCAGCTCCTCATCGACACGCACCATATATTTT; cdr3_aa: CASSSSTRTIYF
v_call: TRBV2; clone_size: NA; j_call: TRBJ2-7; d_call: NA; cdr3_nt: TGTGCCAGCAGTGAAAGGGGCGGCGAGCAGTACTTC; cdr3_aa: CASSERGGEQYF
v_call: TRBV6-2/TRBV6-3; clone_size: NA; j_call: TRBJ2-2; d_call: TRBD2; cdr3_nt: TGTGCCAGCAGTGCCCCGGGACTAGCGGGAACCGGGGAGCTGTTTTTT; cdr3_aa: CASSAPGLAGTGELFF
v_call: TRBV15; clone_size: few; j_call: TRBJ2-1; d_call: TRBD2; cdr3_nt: TGTGCCACCAGCAGCCAACGGTCTAGCGGGGGCTACAATGAGCAGTTCTTC; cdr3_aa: CATSSQRSSGGYNEQFF
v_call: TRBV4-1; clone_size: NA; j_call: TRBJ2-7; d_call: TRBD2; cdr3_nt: TGCGCCAGCAGCCAAGAGGGACTAGGCTACGAGCAGTACTTC; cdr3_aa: CASSQEGLGYEQYF
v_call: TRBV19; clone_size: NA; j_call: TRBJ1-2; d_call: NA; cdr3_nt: TGTGCCAGTAGTATCGAACCTTTGGGCATATATGGCTACACCTTC; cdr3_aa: CASSIEPLGIYGYTF
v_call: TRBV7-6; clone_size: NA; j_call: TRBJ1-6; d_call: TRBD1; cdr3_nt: TGTGCCAGCAGCTTAGCGGGACAGGGTGGCAATTCACCCCTCCACTTT; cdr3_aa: CASSLAGQGGNSPLHF
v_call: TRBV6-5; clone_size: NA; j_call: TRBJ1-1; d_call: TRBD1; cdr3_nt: TGTGCCAGCGCCCGAAGGCAGGGGGGCACTGAAGCTTTCTTT; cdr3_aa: CASARRQGGTEAFF
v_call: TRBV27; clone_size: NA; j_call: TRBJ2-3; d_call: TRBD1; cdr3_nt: TGTGCCAGCAGTTCCGACAGGGGGCTCACAGATACGCAGTATTTT; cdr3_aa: CASSSDRGLTDTQYF
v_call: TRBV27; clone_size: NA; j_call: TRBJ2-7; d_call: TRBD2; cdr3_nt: TGTGCCAGCAGAGGGACTAGCGGGATCCACGAGCAGTACTTC; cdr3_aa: CASRGTSGIHEQYF
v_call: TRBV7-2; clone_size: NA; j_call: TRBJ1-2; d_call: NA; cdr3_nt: TGTGCCAGCAGGCCTACGCTACAGGGACCCTATGGCTACACCTTC; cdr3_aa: CASRPTLQGPYGYTF
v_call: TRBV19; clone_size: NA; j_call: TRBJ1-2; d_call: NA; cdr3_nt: TGTGCCAGTAGTCCCCAACGGGGGGCGAACTATGGCTACACCTTC; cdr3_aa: CASSPQRGANYGYTF
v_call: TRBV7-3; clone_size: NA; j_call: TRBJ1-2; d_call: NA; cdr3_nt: TGTGCCAGCAGCAAGGACCGAGACAGGGGCTACACCTTC; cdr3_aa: CASSKDRDRGYTF
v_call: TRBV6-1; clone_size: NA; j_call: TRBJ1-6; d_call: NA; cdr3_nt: TGTGCCAGCAGTGACAGTCGTAATTCACCCCTCCACTTT; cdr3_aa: CASSDSRNSPLHF
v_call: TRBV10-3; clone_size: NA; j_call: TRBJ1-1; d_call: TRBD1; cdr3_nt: TGTGCCATCAGTGAGTCTAGACAGGGGGGAAGGCTCACTGAAGCTTTCTTT; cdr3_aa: CAISESRQGGRLTEAFF
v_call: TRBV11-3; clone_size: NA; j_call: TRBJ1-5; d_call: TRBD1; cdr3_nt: TGTGCCAGCAGCCATAGGACAGGAGTTCAGCCCCAGCATTTT; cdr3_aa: CASSHRTGVQPQHF
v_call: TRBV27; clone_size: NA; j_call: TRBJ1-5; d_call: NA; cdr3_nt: TGTGCCACCAGACAGTCTGGCCTTAGCAATCAGCCCCAGCATTTT; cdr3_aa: CATRQSGLSNQPQHF
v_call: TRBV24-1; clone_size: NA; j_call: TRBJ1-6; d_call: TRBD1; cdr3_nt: TGTGCCACCAGTGAGGGGACAGGGGGAAATTCACCCCTCCACTTT; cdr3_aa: CATSEGTGGNSPLHF
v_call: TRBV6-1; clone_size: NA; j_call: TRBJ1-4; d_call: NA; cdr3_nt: TGTGCCAGCAAGGAGTTTCATGCAACTAATGAAAAACTGTTTTTT; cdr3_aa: CASKEFHATNEKLFF
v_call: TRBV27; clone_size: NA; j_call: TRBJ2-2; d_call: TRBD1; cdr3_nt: TGTGCCACCCACCGGACAGGACAGAACACCGGGGAGCTGTTTTTT; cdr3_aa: CATHRTGQNTGELFF
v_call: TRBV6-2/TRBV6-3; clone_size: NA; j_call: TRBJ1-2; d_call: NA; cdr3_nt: TGTGCCAGCAGTTACCTCAAACTGTACGGCTACACCTTC; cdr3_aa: CASSYLKLYGYTF
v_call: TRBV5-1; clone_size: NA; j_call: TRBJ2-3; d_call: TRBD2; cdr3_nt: TGCGCCAGCAGCCCGGGGGGGGGCATCGATACGCAGTATTTT; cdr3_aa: CASSPGGGIDTQYF
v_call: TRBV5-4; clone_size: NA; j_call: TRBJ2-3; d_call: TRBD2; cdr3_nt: TGTGCCAGCATGACTAGCGGGGGGGCAGATACGCAGTATTTT; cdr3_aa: CASMTSGGADTQYF
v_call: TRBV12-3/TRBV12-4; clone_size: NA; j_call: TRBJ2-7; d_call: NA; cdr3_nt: TGTGCCAGCAGAACGCAGGGTAGCCGGCAGTACTTC; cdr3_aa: CASRTQGSRQYF
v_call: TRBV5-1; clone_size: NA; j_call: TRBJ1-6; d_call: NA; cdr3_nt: TGCGCCAGCAGCTCAAGACTACAACAGTCTAATTCACCCCTCCACTTT; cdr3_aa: CASSSRLQQSNSPLHF
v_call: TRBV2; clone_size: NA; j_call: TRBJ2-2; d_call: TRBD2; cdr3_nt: TGTGCCAGCAGTGAAGTCGGGCTAGCGGGGGGGAATTCCGGGGAGCTGTTTTTT; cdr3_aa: CASSEVGLAGGNSGELFF
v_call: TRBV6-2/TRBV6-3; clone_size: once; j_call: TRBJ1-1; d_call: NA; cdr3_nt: TGTGCCAGCAGTTGGGGGGATCAGGGTAACACTGAAGCTTTCTTT; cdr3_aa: CASSWGDQGNTEAFF
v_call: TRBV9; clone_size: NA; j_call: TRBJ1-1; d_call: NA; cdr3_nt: TGTGCCAGCAGCGTAGACCCGGAGGGGAAAGCTTTCTTT; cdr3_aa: CASSVDPEGKAFF
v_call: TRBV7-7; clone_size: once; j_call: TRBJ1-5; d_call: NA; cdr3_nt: TGTGCCAGCAGCTGGTCGATGGGGCTCCATCAGCCCCAGCATTTT; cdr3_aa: CASSWSMGLHQPQHF
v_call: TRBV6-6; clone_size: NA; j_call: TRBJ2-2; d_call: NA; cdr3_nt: TGTGCCAGCAGGGGACAAGGGACCGGGGAGCTGTTTTTT; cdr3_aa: CASRGQGTGELFF
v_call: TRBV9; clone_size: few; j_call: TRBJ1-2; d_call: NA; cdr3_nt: TGTGCCAGCAGCGCCGTCGGGGTAAACTCCTATGGCTACACCTTC; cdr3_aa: CASSAVGVNSYGYTF
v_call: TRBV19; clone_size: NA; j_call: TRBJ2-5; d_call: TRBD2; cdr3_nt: TGTGCCAGTACCTATTCTAGCGGGGGGGCCTTTGAGACCCAGTACTTC; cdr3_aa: CASTYSSGGAFETQYF
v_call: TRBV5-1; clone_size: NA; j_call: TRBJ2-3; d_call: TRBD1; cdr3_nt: TGCGCCAGCAGCCCCCGGGACAGGACTAGCACAGATACGCAGTATTTT; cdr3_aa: CASSPRDRTSTDTQYF
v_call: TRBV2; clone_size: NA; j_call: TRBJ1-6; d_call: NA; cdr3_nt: TGTGCCAGCAGTGAAGCTTTAGGGAGATCACCCCTCCACTTT; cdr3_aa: CASSEALGRSPLHF
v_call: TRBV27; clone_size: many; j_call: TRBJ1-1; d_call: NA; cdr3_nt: TGTGCCAGCAGTTTCTCCGGTGCGAACACTGAAGCTTTCTTT; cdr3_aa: CASSFSGANTEAFF
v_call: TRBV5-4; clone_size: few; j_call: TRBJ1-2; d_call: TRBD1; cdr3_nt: TGTGCCAGCAGCCCCCGGACAGGGGACGGCTACACCTTC; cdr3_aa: CASSPRTGDGYTF
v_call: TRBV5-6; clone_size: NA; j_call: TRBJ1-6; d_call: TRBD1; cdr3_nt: TGTGCCAGCAATTCAGGGGGCGCGCCAAATTCACCCCTCCACTTT; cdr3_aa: CASNSGGAPNSPLHF
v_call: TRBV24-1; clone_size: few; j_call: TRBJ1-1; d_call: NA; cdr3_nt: TGTGCCACCAGTACCTATTCGAACACTGAAGCTTTCTTT; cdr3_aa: CATSTYSNTEAFF
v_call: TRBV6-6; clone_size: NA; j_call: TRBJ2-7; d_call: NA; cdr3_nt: TGTGCCAGCACCTTACACTCCTACGAGCAGTACTTC; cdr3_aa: CASTLHSYEQYF
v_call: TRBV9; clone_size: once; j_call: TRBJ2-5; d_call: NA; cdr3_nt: TGTGCCAGCAGCGTAGGCTCTGCGGAGACCCAGTACTTC; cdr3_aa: CASSVGSAETQYF
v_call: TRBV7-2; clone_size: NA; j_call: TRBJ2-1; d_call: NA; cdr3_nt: TGTGCCAGCAGCTTTATTACACCGGGGACACGGCACAATGAGCAGTTCTTC; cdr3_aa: CASSFITPGTRHNEQFF
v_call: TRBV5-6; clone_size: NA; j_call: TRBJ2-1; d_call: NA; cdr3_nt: TGTGCCAGCAGCTTGGTAGCGGTTACTAGCTCCTACAATGAGCAGTTCTTC; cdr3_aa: CASSLVAVTSSYNEQFF
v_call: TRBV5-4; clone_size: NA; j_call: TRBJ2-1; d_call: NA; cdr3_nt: TGTGCCAGCAGCTTAATGGGTCGGGGAAACTCTAATGAGCAGTTCTTC; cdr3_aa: CASSLMGRGNSNEQFF
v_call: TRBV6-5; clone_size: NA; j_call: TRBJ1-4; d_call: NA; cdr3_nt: TGTGCCAGCACCCTACGGGAGGAACTGTTTTTT; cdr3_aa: CASTLREELFF
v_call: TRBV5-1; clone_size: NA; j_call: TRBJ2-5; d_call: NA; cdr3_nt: TGCGCCACCCGGAGGGGGGGTCAAGAGACCCAGTACTTC; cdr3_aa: CATRRGGQETQYF
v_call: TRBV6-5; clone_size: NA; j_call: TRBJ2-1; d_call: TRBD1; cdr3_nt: TGTGCCAGCAGTTTATCGGGACAGGGGGCTTACAATGAGCAGTTCTTC; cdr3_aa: CASSLSGQGAYNEQFF
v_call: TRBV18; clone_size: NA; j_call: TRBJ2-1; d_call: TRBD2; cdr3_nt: TGTGCCAGCTCACCGACTAGCGGGGGGAGAAATGAGCAGTTCTTC; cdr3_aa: CASSPTSGGRNEQFF
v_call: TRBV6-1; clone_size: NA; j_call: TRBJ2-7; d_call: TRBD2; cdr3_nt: TGTGCCAGCAGTGGCGGGGGTGAGCAGTACTTC; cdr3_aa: CASSGGGEQYF
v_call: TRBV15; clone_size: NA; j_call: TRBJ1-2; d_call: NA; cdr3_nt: TGTGCCACCAGCGCGGGGAAGGTGGGTGGCTACACCTTC; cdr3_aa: CATSAGKVGGYTF
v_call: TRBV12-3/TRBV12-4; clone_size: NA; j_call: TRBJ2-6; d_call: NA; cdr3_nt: TGTGCCAGCAGTCCTACGTTTGGCGTCCTGACTTTC; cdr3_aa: CASSPTFGVLTF
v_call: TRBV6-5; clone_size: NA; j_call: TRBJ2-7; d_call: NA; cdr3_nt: TGTGCCAGCAGTTACTTGGCAGGGGTCTCCTACGAGCAGTACTTC; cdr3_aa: CASSYLAGVSYEQYF
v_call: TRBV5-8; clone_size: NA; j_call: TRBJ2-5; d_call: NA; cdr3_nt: TGTGCCAGCAGCTTACAGGAGACCCAGTACTTC; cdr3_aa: CASSLQETQYF
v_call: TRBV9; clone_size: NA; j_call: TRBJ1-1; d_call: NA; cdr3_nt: TGTGCCAGCAGCGTTACAGTAGGAACTGAAGCTTTCTTT; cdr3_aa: CASSVTVGTEAFF